The T cell receptor beta chain described here comes from a study of T cell changes during pregnancy in multiple sclerosis. Sequenced by immunoSEQ multiplex PCR; TCRdb stores in-frame clones only, minus some. The sample consists of 65,000 to 85,000 clones, about nine tenths of them appearing once. This CDR3 comprises 14 residues. Germline V gene sequence: CDR1 MNHEY, CDR2 SMNVEV (reference sequence). The germline V and J ends were trimmed by 4 bases and 8 bases, with 17 bases remaining between them. This receptor was taken from a female donor with multiple sclerosis, enrolled in a pregnancy study. V gene TRBV27 combines with J gene TRBJ1-2; D is possibly TRBD1 (5 bases). This material consisted of peripheral blood, taken in the second trimester of pregnancy. The DNA of the CDR3 is TGTGCCAGCAGTTCCCGGGCCCACAGGATAGGCTACACCTTC. Its translation is CASSSRAHRIGYTF.